The 27 T cell receptor beta chains below were found in one sample sequenced in a study of T cells in Graves' hyperthyroidism and ophthalmopathy. RNA transcripts provided the source from which TCR beta CDR3 regions were amplified. Carried out on the TCR CDR3, a first-round RT-PCR used the HTBI primer set. TCRdb ran MiXCR on the multiplex PCR reads and lists one entry per CDR3 protein. This table has more than 500,000 distinct CDR3 sequences, 12% to 15% appearing once. The specimen sequenced was blood. Receptor source: a woman in her thirties or forties with Graves' hyperthyroidism.

This clonotype has at least ten counts. The chain links TRBV5-1 to TRBJ2-1, with 11 nucleotides matching TRBD2. The CDR3 contains 16 residues. In germline, CDR1 is SGHRS, CDR2 YFSETQ. After removal of 1 base from V and 7 bases from J, the junction contained 7 bases not matched to a gene. In nucleotides, the CDR3 is TGCGCCAGCAGCTTGTCGCTAGCGGGAGGTGAAAATGAGCAGTTCTTC. It specifies CASSLSLAGGENEQFF.

This clonotype turned up a few times. The chain combines TRBV27 with TRBJ1-2; 9 nucleotides line up with TRBD1. Looked up from germline, CDR1 is MNHEY and CDR2 is SMNVEV (reference sequence). The CDR3 consists of 14 residues. After removal of 5 bases from V and 6 bases from J, the junction contained 7 bases not matched to a gene. The CDR3 nucleotides read TGTGCCAGCAGTACGACAGGGGGTACCCATGGCTACACCTTC. Amino acid sequence: CASSTTGGTHGYTF.

This clonotype has a count of ten or more. The rearrangement joins TRBV28 to TRBJ1-2; the D is unclear. CDR3 length: 12 residues. Trimming shortened V by 6 bases and J by 8 bases, and 13 bases separated the two germline ends. CDR1 and CDR2 from the germline V gene are MDHEN and SYDVKM. CDR3 sequence (DNA): TGTGCCAGCAGCGAAGGGCCGCGAGGCTACACCTTC. This sequence encodes CASSEGPRGYTF.

This clonotype was detected once. The V and J genes are TRBV5-5 and TRBJ1-5; TRBD1 aligns across 8 bases. J gave up 6 bases and V 3 bases, and 8 bases lay outside the gene matches. The CDR3 has 15 residues. The germline V gene encodes CDR1 SGHKS and CDR2 YYEKEE (reference sequence). The CDR3 DNA reads as TGTGCCAGCAGCTACTCCGGGACAGGATTTCAGCCCCAGCATTTT. It translates to CASSYSGTGFQPQHF. Combining the CDR3 with reference TRBV5-5 and TRBJ1-5 gives the whole variable domain DAGVTQSPTHLIKTRGQQVTLRCSPISGHKSVSWYQQVLGQGPQFIFQYYEKEERGRGNFPDRFSARQFPNYSSELNVNALLLGDSALYLCASSYSGTGFQPQHFGDGTRLSIL.

CDR3 coding DNA: TGTGCCAGCACATGGAAAAAGGACGGAACCAATTCACCCCTCCACTTT. Residues: CASTWKKDGTNSPLHF. The chain combines TRBV11-2 with TRBJ1-6; D is unresolved. Per germline, CDR1 SGHAT and CDR2 FQNNGV. This CDR3 is built from 16 residues. The germline V and J ends were trimmed by 7 bases and 7 bases, with 20 bases remaining between them.

This clonotype was seen many times. The chain recombines TRBV7-2 with TRBJ2-3; possible D gene TRBD1, 6 bases. V shed 4 bases and J shed 0 bases, with 14 bases lying between them. Germline assignment: CDR1 SGHTA and CDR2 FQGNSA. CDR3 length: 16 amino acids. CDR3 residues: CASSSRQGRSTDTQYF. CDR3 sequence (DNA): TGTGCCAGCAGCTCGCGGCAGGGGCGGAGCACAGATACGCAGTATTTT. Using reference TRBV7-2 and TRBJ2-3 for the parts outside the CDR3, the full variable domain is GAGVSQSPSNKVTEKGKDVELRCDPISGHTALYWYRQSLGQGLEFLIYFQGNSAPDKSGLPSDRFSAERTGGSVSTLTIQRTQQEDSAVYLCASSSRQGRSTDTQYFGPGTRLTVL.

This clonotype was observed a handful of times. The chain links TRBV11-2 to TRBJ2-5, with 13 nucleotides matching TRBD2. The CDR3 is made up of 15 amino acids. Germline CDR1 SGHAT, CDR2 FQNNGV. V lost 5 bases and J lost 5; bases outside the gene matches: 5. The CDR3 here is CASSQGLAGMETQYF. The DNA for the CDR3 is TGTGCCAGCAGCCAGGGACTAGCGGGAATGGAGACCCAGTACTTC.

This clonotype was counted only a few times. This chain uses TRBV7-9 with TRBJ2-6, with unresolved D. This CDR3 spans 19 amino acids. The V and J ends lost 2 bases and 0 bases respectively, with 17 bases between them. Germline V gene lookup returns CDR1 SEHNR and CDR2 FQNEAQ (reference sequence). The CDR3, as DNA: TGTGCCAGCAGCTTAAAAGGCCAAGGGCGTATCTCTGGGGCCAACGTCCTGACTTTC. Its protein product is CASSLKGQGRISGANVLTF.

In its sample, this clonotype was seen a few times. The chain joins TRBV28 to TRBJ1-4, with D possibly matching TRBD1 (5 bases). Germline lookup yields CDR1 MDHEN and CDR2 SYDVKM. The length of the CDR3 is 14 residues. V was shortened by 5 bases and J by 5 bases, with 12 bases between the two germline ends. The CDR3 DNA sequence: TGTGCCAGCAGTCGGGACGGATCCAATGAAAAACTGTTTTTT. Protein sequence: CASSRDGSNEKLFF.

This clonotype was seen ten or more times. The chain employs TRBV28 and TRBJ2-5; 9 bases fit TRBD1. The CDR3 spans 15 residues. V shed 5 bases and J 1 base; nucleotides not matched to a gene: 5. Germline V gene data show CDR1 as MDHEN and CDR2 as SYDVKM. In nucleotides, the CDR3 is TGTGCCAGCAGTGTACCGGGACAGGGCCAAGAGACCCAGTACTTC. Residues: CASSVPGQGQETQYF.

This clonotype was observed many times. The chain uses TRBV28 and TRBJ1-3, with a weak D call TRBD1 (6 bases). The CDR3 length is 17 residues. In germline, CDR1 is MDHEN, CDR2 SYDVKM. V dropped 3 bases and J dropped 1 base, with 16 bases sitting between them. The CDR3 region has the DNA TGTGCCAGCAGTTTCCAACCCTTTGGGACATCTGGAAACACCATATATTTT. Its translation: CASSFQPFGTSGNTIYF. Drawing the rest from reference TRBV28 and TRBJ1-3, the complete variable domain is DVKVTQSSRYLVKRTGEKVFLECVQDMDHENMFWYRQDPGLGLRLIYFSYDVKMKEKGDIPEGYSVSREKKERFSLILESASTNQTSMYLCASSFQPFGTSGNTIYFGEGSWLTVV.

The table lists this clonotype with a few counts. The V call is TRBV18, the J call TRBJ2-1; 10 bases fit TRBD2. V lost 7 bases, J lost 4 bases, and 10 bases stayed unmatched. CDR1 and CDR2 (germline): KGHSH, LQKENI. This CDR3 has 16 amino acids. In nucleotides, the CDR3 is TGTGCCAGCTTCCTAGCGGGAGTTGTTCCTTACAATGAGCAGTTCTTC. Encoded protein: CASFLAGVVPYNEQFF. The entire variable domain, with the rest obtained from reference TRBV18 and TRBJ2-1, is as follows: NAGVMQNPRHLVRRRGQEARLRCSPMKGHSHVYWYRQLPEEGLKFMVYLQKENIIDESGMPKERFSAEFPKEGPSILRIQQVVRGDSAAYFCASFLAGVVPYNEQFFGPGTRLTVL.

At least ten counts were recorded for this clonotype. The genes are TRBV20-1 and TRBJ2-1; 8 nucleotides line up with TRBD2. J gave up 7 bases and V 6 bases, and 11 bases lay outside the gene matches. This CDR3 is built from 14 residues. Germline lookup yields CDR1 DFQATT and CDR2 SNEGSKA (reference sequence). The CDR3 here is CSAALAGRENEQFF. The CDR3 nucleotides read TGCAGTGCGGCTCTAGCGGGCCGAGAAAATGAGCAGTTCTTC.

This clonotype was observed at least ten times. V gene TRBV28 combines with J gene TRBJ2-1; D is undetermined. CDR3 length: 15 residues. CDR1 is MDHEN, CDR2 SYDVKM, per germline. The V end lost 3 bases, the J end lost 2 bases, and 11 bases lay between the germline ends. The CDR3 here is CASSFLDTTYNEQFF. In DNA form, the CDR3 reads TGTGCCAGCAGTTTCCTTGACACAACCTACAATGAGCAGTTCTTC.

The V call is TRBV6-1, the J call TRBJ2-5; a weak D match, TRBD1 (6 bases). Germline values: CDR1 MNHNS, CDR2 SASEGT. The CDR3 runs to 14 residues. Trimming took 5 bases from V and 7 from J, leaving 17 bases between them. The CDR3: CASSKLTGPATQYF. DNA of the CDR3: TGTGCCAGCAGTAAACTGACAGGCCCGGCGACCCAGTACTTC.

J is TRBJ2-5 and V is TRBV11-2; TRBD1 is a possible D gene (5 bases). The CDR3 extends over 14 amino acids. The germline CDR1 and CDR2 sequences are SGHAT and FQNNGV. V was clipped by 1 base and J by 7 bases, with 13 bases between them. The CDR3 DNA reads as TGTGCCAGCAGCTTAGTACGGGCTAGGGGGACCCAGTACTTC. Amino acids: CASSLVRARGTQYF.

This clonotype was counted a few times. The chain has TRBV29-1 and TRBJ2-1, with D maybe TRBD1 (6 bases). The CDR3 length is 13 residues. Germline V gene lookup returns CDR1 SQVTM and CDR2 ANQGSEA. Trimming stripped 0 bases from V and 7 bases from J, with 10 bases between. The CDR3, as DNA: TGCAGCGTTGAAGATCGGACAGATAATGAGCAGTTCTTC. Translating it yields CSVEDRTDNEQFF.

This clonotype showed up many times. The V call is TRBV7-9, the J call TRBJ1-1; D is perhaps TRBD1 (5 bases). The germline V gene has CDR1 SEHNR and CDR2 FQNEAQ (reference sequence). This CDR3 comprises 14 residues. V lost 5 bases to trimming and J lost 3 bases, with 13 bases between them. The CDR3 region has the DNA TGTGCCAGCAGCCCCCCAGGGTACGACACTGAAGCTTTCTTT. Protein product: CASSPPGYDTEAFF.

This clonotype was recorded at least ten times. This chain connects TRBV18 to TRBJ2-1; D ambiguous. Trimming removed 1 base at V and 8 bases at J, with 9 bases between. The length of the CDR3 is 13 residues. Germline V gene sequence: CDR1 KGHSH, CDR2 LQKENI. CDR3 residues: CASSPRLVDEQFF. The CDR3 DNA follows: TGTGCCAGCTCACCACGGCTAGTAGATGAGCAGTTCTTC.

Ten or more counts support this clonotype. The chain carries TRBV13 and TRBJ2-3; D remains unclear. The germline V gene has CDR1 PRHDT and CDR2 FYEKMQ (reference sequence). The CDR3 totals 13 residues. V was clipped by 4 bases and J by 4 bases, with 9 bases between them. CDR3 amino acids: CASSSGGADTQYF. CDR3 DNA sequence: TGTGCCAGCAGCTCCGGTGGGGCAGATACGCAGTATTTT.

This clonotype was counted only a few times. This may arise from a read error, as a much more abundant clone is one base away. V is TRBV5-1 and J is TRBJ2-1; the match to TRBD2 covers 8 bases. Per germline, CDR1 SGHRS and CDR2 YFSETQ. The CDR3 runs 14 residues. The CDR3 reads CACSSGTRYNEQFF. CDR3 coding DNA: TGCGCCTGCAGTTCCGGGACTAGGTACAATGAGCAGTTCTTC. Based on the CDR3 plus reference TRBV5-1 and TRBJ2-1, the full variable domain is KAGVTQTPRYLIKTRGQQVTLSCSPISGHRSVSWYQQTPGQGLQFLFEYFSETQRNKGNFPGRFSGRQFSNSRSEMNVSTLELGDSALYLCACSSGTRYNEQFFGPGTRLTVL.

This clonotype was recorded many times. This chain uses TRBV29-1 with TRBJ2-3, with 9 positions matching TRBD1. Germline V CDR1 and CDR2: SQVTM, ANQGSEA. The V gene end was trimmed by 7 bases and the J gene end by 5 bases; junction bases not matched to a gene: 7. The CDR3 is made up of 13 amino acids. In DNA, the CDR3 is TGCAGCGCGGGACAGGGCAGTAGAGATACGCAGTATTTT. Amino acids: CSAGQGSRDTQYF.

The chain employs TRBV13 and TRBJ2-7; 11 nucleotides align to TRBD2. This CDR3 has 18 amino acids. Germline V gene lookup returns CDR1 PRHDT and CDR2 FYEKMQ (reference sequence). V was clipped by 5 bases and J by 3 bases; unmatched bases: 15. The chain's CDR3 is CASSRTGLFGTSGYEQYF. For the CDR3, the DNA is TGTGCCAGCAGCCGGACAGGCCTTTTTGGGACTAGCGGCTACGAGCAGTACTTC.

The rearrangement joins TRBV7-2 to TRBJ1-1; maybe TRBD1 (5 bases). Trimming took 4 bases from V and 1 from J, leaving 10 bases between them. Germline CDR1 is SGHTA and CDR2 is FQGNSA. The CDR3 has 14 residues. The CDR3 loop reads CASSSHGGNTEAFF. In nucleotides, the CDR3 is TGTGCCAGCAGCTCCCATGGGGGGAACACTGAAGCTTTCTTT. The full variable domain, completed using reference TRBV7-2 and TRBJ1-1, is GAGVSQSPSNKVTEKGKDVELRCDPISGHTALYWYRQSLGQGLEFLIYFQGNSAPDKSGLPSDRFSAERTGGSVSTLTIQRTQQEDSAVYLCASSSHGGNTEAFFGQGTRLTVV.

This clonotype was counted a single time. At one boundary the junction diverges from the germline segment, which might be a read error. The rearrangement uses TRBV6-1 and TRBJ1-2; 8 bases line up with TRBD1. The CDR3 sequence is 14 residues long. Per the germline V gene, CDR1 is MNHNS and CDR2 is SASEGT. CDR3 DNA: TGTGCCAGCAGTGACGGGACAGGCCCCTATGACTACACCTTC. It translates to CASSDGTGPYDYTF.

The chain joins TRBV6-1 to TRBJ1-2; D gene uncertain. The CDR3 spans 14 residues. V shed 3 bases and J shed 4 bases, with 12 bases lying between them. Germline CDR1 and CDR2: MNHNS and SASEGT. CDR3 bases: TGTGCCAGCAGTGAGCCGCGGGCTAGCTATGGCTACACCTTC. Amino acid sequence: CASSEPRASYGYTF.

The chain carries TRBV10-3 and TRBJ2-2; possible D gene TRBD1, 5 bases. CDR1 ENHRY and CDR2 SYGVKD come from the germline V gene. The CDR3 spans 15 residues. V was clipped by 2 bases and J by 1 base, with 8 bases between them. In nucleotides, the CDR3 is TGTGCCATCAGTGAGCCAGGGAAGAACACCGGGGAGCTGTTTTTT. Translated: CAISEPGKNTGELFF.